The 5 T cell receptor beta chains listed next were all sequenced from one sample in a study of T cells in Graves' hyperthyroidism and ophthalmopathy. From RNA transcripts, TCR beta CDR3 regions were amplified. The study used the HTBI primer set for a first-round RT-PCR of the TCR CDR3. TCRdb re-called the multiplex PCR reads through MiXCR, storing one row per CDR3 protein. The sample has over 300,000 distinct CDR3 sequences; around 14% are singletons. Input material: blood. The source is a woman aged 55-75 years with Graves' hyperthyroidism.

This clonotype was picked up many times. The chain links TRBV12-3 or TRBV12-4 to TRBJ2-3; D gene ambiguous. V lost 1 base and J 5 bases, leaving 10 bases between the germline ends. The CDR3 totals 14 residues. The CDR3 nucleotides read TGTGCCAGCAGTTTAGTAGGAGAGGTAGATACGCAGTATTTT. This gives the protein CASSLVGEVDTQYF.

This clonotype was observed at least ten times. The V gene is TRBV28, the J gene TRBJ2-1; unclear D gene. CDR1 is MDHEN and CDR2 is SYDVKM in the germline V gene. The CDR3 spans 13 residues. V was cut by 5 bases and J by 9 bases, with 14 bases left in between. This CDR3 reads CASSRSVIFEQFF. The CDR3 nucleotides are TGTGCCAGCAGTCGTTCGGTGATCTTTGAGCAGTTCTTC.

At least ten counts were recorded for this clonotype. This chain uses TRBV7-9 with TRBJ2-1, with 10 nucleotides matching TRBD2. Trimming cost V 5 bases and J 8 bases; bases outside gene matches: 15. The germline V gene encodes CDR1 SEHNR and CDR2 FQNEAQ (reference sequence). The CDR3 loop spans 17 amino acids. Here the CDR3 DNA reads TGTGCCAGCAGCCTTAGCGGAGCGGGAGGGCCGAGGGATGAGCAGTTCTTC. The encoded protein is CASSLSGAGGPRDEQFF.

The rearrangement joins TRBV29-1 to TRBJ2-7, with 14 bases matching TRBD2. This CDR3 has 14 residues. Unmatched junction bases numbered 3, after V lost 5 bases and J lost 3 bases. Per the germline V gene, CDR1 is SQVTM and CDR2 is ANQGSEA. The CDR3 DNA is TGCAGCGTTACCGGGACTAGCGGGAGCTACGAGCAGTACTTC. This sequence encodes CSVTGTSGSYEQYF.

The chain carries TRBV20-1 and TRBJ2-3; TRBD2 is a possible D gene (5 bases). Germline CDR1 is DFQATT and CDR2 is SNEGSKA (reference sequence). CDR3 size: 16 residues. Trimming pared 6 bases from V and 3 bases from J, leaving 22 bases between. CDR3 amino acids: CSALRSEGSWTDTQYF. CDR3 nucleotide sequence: TGCAGTGCCCTCCGATCTGAGGGTTCGTGGACAGATACGCAGTATTTT.